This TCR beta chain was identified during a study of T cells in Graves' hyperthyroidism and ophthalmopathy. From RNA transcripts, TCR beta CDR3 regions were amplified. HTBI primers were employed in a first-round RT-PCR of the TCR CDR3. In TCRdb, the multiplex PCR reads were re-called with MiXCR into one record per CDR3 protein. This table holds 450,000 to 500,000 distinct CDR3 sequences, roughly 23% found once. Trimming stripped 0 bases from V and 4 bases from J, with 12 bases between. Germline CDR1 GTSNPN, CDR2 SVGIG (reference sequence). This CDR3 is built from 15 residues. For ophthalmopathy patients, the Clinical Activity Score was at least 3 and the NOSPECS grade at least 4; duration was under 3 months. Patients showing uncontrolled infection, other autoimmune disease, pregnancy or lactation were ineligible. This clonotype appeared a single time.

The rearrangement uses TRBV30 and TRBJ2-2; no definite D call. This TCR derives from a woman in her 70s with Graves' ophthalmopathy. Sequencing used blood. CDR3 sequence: CAWSVTQIFTGELFF. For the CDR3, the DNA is TGTGCCTGGAGTGTAACGCAAATATTCACCGGGGAGCTGTTTTTT.